This T cell receptor beta chain came from a study of Tregs in tolerant kidney transplant recipients. Points from the study as a whole: Validation in larger populations is needed because few patients were studied. No direct test of biological reproducibility was done here. Tregs expanded with activated donor B cells seemed most donor-specific.

Method: immunoSEQ multiplex PCR; TCRdb's copy keeps in-frame clones and lacks some. The profile covers roughly 250,000 clones, with more than 65% appearing a single time and about 0.68% taken by the ten largest. Unstimulated Tregs (CD4+CD25+CD127-) and CD4+CD25- non-Tregs were sorted from PBMCs. The V and J ends lost 9 bases and 6 bases, in that order; junction bases with no gene match: 13. Germline V CDR1 and CDR2: SNHLY, FYNNEI. CDR3 length: 16 residues. In the case of this clone: Antigen specificity is unknown.

The V gene is TRBV2, the J gene TRBJ2-3; 12 bases align to TRBD2. The sequence came from a human donor in good health. Sequenced sample: CD4+ T cells from blood. CDR3 amino acids: CARRGPSGGALDTQYF. CDR3 bases: TGTGCCAGGAGGGGACCTAGCGGGGGGGCACTCGATACGCAGTATTTT. Variable domain in full (rest from reference TRBV2 and TRBJ2-3): EPEVTQTPSHQVTQMGQEVILRCVPISNHLYFYWYRQILGQKVEFLVSFYNNEISEKSEIFDDQFSVERPDGSNFTLKIRSTKLEDSAMYFCARRGPSGGALDTQYFGPGTRLTVL.